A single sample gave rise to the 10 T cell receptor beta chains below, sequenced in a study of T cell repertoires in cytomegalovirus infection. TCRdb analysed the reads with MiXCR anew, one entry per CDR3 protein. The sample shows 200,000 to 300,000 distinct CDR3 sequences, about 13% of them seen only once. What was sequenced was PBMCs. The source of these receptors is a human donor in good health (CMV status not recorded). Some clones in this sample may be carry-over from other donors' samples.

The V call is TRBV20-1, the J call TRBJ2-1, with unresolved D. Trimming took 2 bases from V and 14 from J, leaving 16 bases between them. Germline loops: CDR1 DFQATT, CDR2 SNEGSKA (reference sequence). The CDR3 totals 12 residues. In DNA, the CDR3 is TGCAGTGCTAGACCCCCCCCCGCTGGCGAGTTCTTC. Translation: CSARPPPAGEFF.

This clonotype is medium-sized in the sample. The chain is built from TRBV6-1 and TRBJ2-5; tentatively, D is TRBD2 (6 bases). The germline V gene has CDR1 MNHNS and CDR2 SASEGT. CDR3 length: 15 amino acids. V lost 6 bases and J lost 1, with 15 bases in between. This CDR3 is CASSTGGGTQETQYF. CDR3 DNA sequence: TGTGCCAGCAGCACCGGCGGAGGGACCCAAGAGACCCAGTACTTC.

CDR3 amino acids: CSVERGGNTIYF. In DNA, the CDR3 is TGCAGCGTCGAAAGGGGGGGAAACACCATATATTTT. The gene calls are TRBV29-1 and TRBJ1-3; D might be TRBD1 (6 bases). Trimming took 6 bases from V and 4 from J, leaving 10 bases between them. Germline CDR1 and CDR2: SQVTM and ANQGSEA. The CDR3 is 12 amino acids.

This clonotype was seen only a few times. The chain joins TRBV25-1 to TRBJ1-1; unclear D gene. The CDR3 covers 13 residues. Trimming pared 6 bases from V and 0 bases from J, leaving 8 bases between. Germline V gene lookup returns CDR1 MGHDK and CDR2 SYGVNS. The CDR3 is CASRGFLNTEAFF. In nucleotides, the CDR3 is TGTGCCAGCAGGGGATTTTTGAACACTGAAGCTTTCTTT.

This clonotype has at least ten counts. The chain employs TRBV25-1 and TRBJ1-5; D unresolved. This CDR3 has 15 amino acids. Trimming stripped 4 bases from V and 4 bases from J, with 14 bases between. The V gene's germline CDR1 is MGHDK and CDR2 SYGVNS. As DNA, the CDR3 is TGTGCCAGCAGTGCGAGTGAACAAGGAAATCAGCCCCAGCATTTT. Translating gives CASSASEQGNQPQHF.

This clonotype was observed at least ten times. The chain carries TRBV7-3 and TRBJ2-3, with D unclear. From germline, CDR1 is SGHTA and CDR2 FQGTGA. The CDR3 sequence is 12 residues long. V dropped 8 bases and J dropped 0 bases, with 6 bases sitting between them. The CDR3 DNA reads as TGTGCCAGCGGCGAAAGCACAGATACGCAGTATTTT. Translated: CASGESTDTQYF. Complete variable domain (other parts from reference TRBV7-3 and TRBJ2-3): GAGVSQTPSNKVTEKGKYVELRCDPISGHTALYWYRQSLGQGPEFLIYFQGTGAADDSGLPNDRFFAVRPEGSVSTLKIQRTERGDSAVYLCASGESTDTQYFGPGTRLTVL.

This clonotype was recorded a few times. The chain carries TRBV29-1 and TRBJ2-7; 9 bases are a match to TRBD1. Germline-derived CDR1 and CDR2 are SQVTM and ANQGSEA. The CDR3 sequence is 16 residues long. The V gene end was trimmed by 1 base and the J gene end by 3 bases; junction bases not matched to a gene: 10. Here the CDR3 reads CSVEVLGADRGYEQYF. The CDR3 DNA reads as TGCAGCGTTGAAGTATTAGGGGCGGACAGGGGCTACGAGCAGTACTTC.

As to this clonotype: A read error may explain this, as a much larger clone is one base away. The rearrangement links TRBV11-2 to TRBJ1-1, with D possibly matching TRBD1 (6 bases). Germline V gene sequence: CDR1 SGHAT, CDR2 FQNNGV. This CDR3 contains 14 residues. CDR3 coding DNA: TGTGCCAGCAGCTTGGGGGCGATGAACACTGATGCTTTCTTT. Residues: CASSLGAMNTDAFF.

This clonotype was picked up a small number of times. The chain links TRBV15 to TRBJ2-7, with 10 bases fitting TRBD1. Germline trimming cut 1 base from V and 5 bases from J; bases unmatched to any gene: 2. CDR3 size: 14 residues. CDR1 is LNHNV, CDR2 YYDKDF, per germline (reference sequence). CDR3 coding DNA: TGTGCCACCAGCAGAGGACAGGGGGCCGACGAGCAGTACTTC. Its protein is CATSRGQGADEQYF.

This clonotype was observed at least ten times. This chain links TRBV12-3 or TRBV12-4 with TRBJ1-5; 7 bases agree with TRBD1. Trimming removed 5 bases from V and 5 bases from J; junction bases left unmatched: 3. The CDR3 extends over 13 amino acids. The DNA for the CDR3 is TGTGCCAGCAGTATGACAGGGTATCAGCCCCAGCATTTT. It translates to CASSMTGYQPQHF.